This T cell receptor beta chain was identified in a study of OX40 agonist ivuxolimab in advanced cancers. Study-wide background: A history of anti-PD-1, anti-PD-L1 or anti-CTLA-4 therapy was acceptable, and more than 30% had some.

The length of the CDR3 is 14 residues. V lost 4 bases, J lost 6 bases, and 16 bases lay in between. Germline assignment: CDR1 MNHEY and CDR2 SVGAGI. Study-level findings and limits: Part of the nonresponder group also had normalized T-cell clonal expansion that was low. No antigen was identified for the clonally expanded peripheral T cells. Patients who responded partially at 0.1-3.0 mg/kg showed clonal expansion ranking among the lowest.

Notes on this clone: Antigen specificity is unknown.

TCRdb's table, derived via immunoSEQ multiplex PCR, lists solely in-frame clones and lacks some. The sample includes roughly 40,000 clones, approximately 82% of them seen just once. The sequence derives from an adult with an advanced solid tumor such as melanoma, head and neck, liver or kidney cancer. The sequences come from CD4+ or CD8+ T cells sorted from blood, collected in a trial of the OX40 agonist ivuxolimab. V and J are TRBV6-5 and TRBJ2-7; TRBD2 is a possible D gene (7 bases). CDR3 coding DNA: TGTGCCAGCAGTTCTCCGCGGGGGCTACGCGAGCAGTACTTC. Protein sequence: CASSSPRGLREQYF.